This T cell receptor (beta chain) was recorded in a study of blood T cell repertoires in COVID-19. The table came from immunoSEQ multiplex PCR; TCRdb's copy has only in-frame clones and leaves some out. Of some 150,000 clones in the sample, almost 90% are singletons; the top ten hold over 1.5%. The CDR3 spans 17 residues. The germline CDR1 and CDR2 sequences are LGHDT and YNNKEL (reference sequence). V lost 1 base and J 4 bases, leaving 20 bases between the germline ends. J is TRBJ2-7 and V is TRBV3-1 (or the pseudogene TRBV3-2), with D possibly TRBD2 on 6 matching bases. The clonotype was recovered from a woman aged 60-70 years with acute or convalescent COVID-19. The specimen sequenced was peripheral blood. The CDR3 DNA sequence: TGTGCCAGCAGCCAAGCTTTGGCAGGGCTGGGGGGATACGAGCAGTACTTC. This translates into CASSQALAGLGGYEQYF.